The clone carrying this TCR beta chain was seen only a few times. Its antigen is not known. A sort by CD45RO/CCR7/CD25/CD127/CD95/CD27 yielded CD4+ naive, central memory, regulatory and stem cell-like memory cells. Sorting produced populations that all topped 95% purity. The CDR3 consists of 15 residues. Germline V gene lookup returns CDR1 SEHNR and CDR2 FQNEAQ (reference sequence). The V gene lost 5 bases and the J gene lost 0 bases, with 12 bases spanning the gap. This sample was included in a study of beta chain features in type 1 diabetes. Study-level background: Sorted cells, 90 million to 120 million in number, were examined across all samples. Study-wide findings and caveats: Cells carrying high TCR expression could end up over-represented when cDNA is sequenced.

The isolated RNA, all of it, was reverse transcribed, so expressed TCRB transcripts were what got sequenced. Data came from immunoSEQ multiplex PCR; TCRdb stores just in-frame clones and leaves some out. In the table there are fewer than 500,000 clones, around 13% of which are singletons. The TCR comes from a man aged 25-40 years in good health. Sequenced material: naive CD4+ T cells from blood. The chain is built from TRBV7-9 and TRBJ2-3; D possibly corresponds to TRBD1 (6 bases). The CDR3 reads CASSRKGDSTDTQYF. CDR3 bases: TGTGCCAGCAGCCGAAAGGGGGACAGCACAGATACGCAGTATTTT.